This T cell receptor beta chain comes out of a study of OX40 agonist ivuxolimab in advanced cancers. At the level of the study: Ivuxolimab is an agonistic anti-OX40 (CD134) antibody, and patients were treated with it. Of the participants, approximately 36% had some prior anti-PD-1, anti-PD-L1 or anti-CTLA-4 therapy, which was allowed. Broader study findings: Certain nonresponding patients likewise had low normalized T-cell clonal expansion. Expanded clones were, on average, more numerous in CD8+ T cells than in CD4+.

Concerning this clone: The antigen is not known.

Germline-derived CDR1 and CDR2 are SGHTA and FQGNSA. The CDR3 totals 12 residues. J gave up 18 bases and V 3 bases, and 8 bases lay outside the gene matches. Only in-frame clones appear in the TCRdb table, and some are missing; sequencing was by immunoSEQ multiplex PCR. The repertoire holds roughly 61,000 clones, with about 88% as singletons. Sequences were derived from CD4+ or CD8+ T cells sorted from blood, sampled in a trial of the OX40 agonist ivuxolimab. The V and J genes are TRBV7-2 and TRBJ1-6; 7 bases are a match to TRBD1. The TCR originated in an adult with an advanced solid tumor such as melanoma, head and neck, liver or kidney cancer. CDR3 coding DNA: TGTGCCAGCAGCTTCACAGGGGTACATCCCCACTTT. This gives the protein CASSFTGVHPHF. The full variable domain, in which reference TRBV7-2 and TRBJ1-6 provide the parts outside the CDR3, is GAGVSQSPSNKVTEKGKDVELRCDPISGHTALYWYRQSLGQGLEFLIYFQGNSAPDKSGLPSDRFSAERTGGSVSTLTIQRTQQEDSAVYLCASSFTGVHPHFGNGTRLTVT.